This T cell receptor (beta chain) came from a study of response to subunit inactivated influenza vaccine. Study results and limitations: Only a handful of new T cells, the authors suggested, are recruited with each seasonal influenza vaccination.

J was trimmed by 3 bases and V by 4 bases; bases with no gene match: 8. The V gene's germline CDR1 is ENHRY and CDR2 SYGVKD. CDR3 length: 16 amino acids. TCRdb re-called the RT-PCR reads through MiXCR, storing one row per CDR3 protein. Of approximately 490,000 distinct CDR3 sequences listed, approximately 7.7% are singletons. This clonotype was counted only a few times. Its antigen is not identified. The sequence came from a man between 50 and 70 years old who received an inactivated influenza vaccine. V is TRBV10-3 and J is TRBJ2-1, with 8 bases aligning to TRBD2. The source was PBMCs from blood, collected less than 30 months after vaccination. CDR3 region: CAISGTRGALYNEQFF. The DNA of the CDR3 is TGTGCCATCAGTGGAACGCGGGGGGCCCTCTACAATGAGCAGTTCTTC.